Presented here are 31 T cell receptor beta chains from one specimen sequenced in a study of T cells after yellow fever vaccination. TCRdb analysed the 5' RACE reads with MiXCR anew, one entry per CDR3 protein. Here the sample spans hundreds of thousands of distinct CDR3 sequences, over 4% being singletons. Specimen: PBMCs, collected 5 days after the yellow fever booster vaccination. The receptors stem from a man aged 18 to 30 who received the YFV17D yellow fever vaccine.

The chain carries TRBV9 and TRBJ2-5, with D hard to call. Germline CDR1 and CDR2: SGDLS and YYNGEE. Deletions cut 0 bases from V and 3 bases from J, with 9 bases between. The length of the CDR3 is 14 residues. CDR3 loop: CASSVGPREETQYF. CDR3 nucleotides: TGTGCCAGCAGCGTAGGTCCCCGGGAAGAGACCCAGTACTTC. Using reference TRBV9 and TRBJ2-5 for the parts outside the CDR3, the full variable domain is DSGVTQTPKHLITATGQRVTLRCSPRSGDLSVYWYQQSLDQGLQFLIQYYNGEERAKGNILERFSAQQFPDLHSELNLSSLELGDSALYFCASSVGPREETQYFGPGTRLLVL.

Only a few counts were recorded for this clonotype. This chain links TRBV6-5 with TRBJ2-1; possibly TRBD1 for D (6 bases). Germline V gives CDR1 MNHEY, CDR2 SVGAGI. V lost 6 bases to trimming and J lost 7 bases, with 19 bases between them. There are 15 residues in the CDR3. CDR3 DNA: TGTGCCAGCAGCCCCCGGGACACAGGCAGTAATGAGCAGTTCTTC. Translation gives CASSPRDTGSNEQFF.

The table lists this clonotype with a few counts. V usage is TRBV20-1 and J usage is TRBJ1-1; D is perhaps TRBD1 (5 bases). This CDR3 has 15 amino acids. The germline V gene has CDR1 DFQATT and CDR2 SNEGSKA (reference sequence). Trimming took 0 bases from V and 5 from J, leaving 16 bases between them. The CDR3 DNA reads TGCAGTGCTAGAGATAGGGGTAGGATGACAACTGAAGCTTTCTTT. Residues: CSARDRGRMTTEAFF.

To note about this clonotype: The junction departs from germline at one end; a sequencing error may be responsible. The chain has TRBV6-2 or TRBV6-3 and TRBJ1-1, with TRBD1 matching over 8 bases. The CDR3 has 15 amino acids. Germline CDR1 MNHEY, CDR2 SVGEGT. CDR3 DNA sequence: TGTGCCAGCAGTTACTCGATCTTGGACAGGGACCCTGAAGCTTTT. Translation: CASSYSILDRDPEAF.

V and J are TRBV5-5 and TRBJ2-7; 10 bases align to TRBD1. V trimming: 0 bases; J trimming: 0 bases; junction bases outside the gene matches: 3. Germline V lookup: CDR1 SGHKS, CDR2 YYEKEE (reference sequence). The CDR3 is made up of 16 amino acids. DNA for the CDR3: TGTGCCAGCAGCTTGGGGGACAGGGGCATCTCCTACGAGCAGTACTTC. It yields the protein CASSLGDRGISYEQYF.

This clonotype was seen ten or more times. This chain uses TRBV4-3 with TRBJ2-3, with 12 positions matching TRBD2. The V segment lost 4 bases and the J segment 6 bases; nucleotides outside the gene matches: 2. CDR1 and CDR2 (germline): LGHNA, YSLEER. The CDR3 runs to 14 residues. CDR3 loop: CASSRTSGEDTQYF. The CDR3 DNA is TGCGCCAGCAGCCGGACTAGCGGGGAGGATACGCAGTATTTT.

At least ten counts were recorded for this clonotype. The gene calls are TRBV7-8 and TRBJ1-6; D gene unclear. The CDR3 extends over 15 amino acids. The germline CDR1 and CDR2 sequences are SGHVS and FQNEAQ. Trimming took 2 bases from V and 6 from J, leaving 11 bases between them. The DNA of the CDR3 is TGTGCCAGCAGCTTAACGACAAGGACTAATTCACCCCTCCACTTT. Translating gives CASSLTTRTNSPLHF.

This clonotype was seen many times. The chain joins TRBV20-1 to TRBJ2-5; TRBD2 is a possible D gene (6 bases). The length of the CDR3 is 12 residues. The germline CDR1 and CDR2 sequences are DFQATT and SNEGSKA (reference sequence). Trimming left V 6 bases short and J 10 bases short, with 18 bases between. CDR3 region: CSAFRGGEGQYF. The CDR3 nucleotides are TGCAGTGCGTTTAGGGGAGGAGAGGGCCAGTACTTC.

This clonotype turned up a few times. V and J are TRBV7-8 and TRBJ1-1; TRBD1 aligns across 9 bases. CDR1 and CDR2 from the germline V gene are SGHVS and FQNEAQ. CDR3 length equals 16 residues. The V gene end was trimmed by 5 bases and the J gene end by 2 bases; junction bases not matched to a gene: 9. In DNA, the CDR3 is TGTGCCAGCAGCCCCTACCCGGGACAGGGCAACACTGAAGCTTTCTTT. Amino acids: CASSPYPGQGNTEAFF.

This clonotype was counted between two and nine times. This CDR3 is CASSQDPGGSSTDTQYF. CDR3 DNA: TGCGCCAGCAGCCAAGATCCGGGGGGGTCTAGCACAGATACGCAGTATTTT. The rearrangement uses TRBV4-3 and TRBJ2-3, with TRBD2 matching 8 bases. The germline CDR1 and CDR2 sequences are LGHNA and YSLEER. This CDR3 region has 17 residues. V dropped 0 bases and J dropped 0; count of bases not matched to a gene: 5.

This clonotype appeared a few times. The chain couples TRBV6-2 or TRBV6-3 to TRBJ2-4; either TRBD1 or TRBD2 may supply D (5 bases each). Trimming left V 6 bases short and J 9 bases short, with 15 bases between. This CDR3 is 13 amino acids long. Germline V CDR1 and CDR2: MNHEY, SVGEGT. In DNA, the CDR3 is TGTGCCAGCAGGCAGGGAGTTGGAGGCATTCAGTACTTC. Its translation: CASRQGVGGIQYF.

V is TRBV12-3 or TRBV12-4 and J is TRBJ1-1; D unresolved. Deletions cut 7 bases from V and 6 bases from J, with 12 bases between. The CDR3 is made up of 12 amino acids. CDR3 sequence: CASTLWGSEAFF. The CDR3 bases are TGTGCCAGCACCCTGTGGGGATCTGAAGCTTTCTTT.

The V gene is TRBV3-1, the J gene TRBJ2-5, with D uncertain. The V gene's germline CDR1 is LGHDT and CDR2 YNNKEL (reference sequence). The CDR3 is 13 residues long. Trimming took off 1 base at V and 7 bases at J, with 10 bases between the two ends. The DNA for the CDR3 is TGTGCCAGCAGCCAAGTGATAGACGGGACCCAGTACTTC. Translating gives CASSQVIDGTQYF.

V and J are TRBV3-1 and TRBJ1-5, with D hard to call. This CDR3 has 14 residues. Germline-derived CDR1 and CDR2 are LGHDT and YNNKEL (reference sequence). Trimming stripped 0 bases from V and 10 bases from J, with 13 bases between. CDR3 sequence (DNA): TGTGCCAGCAGCCAAGATTCCGAGGCTCGTCCCCAGCATTTT. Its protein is CASSQDSEARPQHF.

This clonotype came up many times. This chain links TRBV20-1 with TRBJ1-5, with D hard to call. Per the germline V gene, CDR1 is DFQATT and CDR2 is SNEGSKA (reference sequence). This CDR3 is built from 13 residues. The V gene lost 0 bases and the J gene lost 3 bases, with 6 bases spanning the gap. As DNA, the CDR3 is TGCAGTGCTAGAGATGGGCTCAATCAGCCCCAGCATTTT. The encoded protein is CSARDGLNQPQHF.

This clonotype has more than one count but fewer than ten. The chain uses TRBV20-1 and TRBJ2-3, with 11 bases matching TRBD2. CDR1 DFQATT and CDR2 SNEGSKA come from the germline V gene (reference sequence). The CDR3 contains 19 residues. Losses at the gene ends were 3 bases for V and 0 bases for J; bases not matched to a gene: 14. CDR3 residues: CSASVASGGQLTSTDTQYF. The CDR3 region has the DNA TGCAGTGCTAGCGTGGCTAGCGGGGGGCAACTGACTAGCACAGATACGCAGTATTTT.

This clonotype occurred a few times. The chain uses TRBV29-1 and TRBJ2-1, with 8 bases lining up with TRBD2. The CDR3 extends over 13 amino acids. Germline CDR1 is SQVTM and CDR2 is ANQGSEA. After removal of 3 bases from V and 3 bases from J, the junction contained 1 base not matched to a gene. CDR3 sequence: CSVESGGYNEQFF. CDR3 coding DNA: TGCAGCGTTGAGAGCGGGGGCTACAATGAGCAGTTCTTC.

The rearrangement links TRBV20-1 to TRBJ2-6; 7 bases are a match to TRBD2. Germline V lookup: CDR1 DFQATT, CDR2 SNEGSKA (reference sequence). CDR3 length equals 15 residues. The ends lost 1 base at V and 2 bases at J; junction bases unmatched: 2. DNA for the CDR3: TGCAGTGCTAGAGCGACTAGCACTGGGGCCAACGTCCTGACTTTC. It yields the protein CSARATSTGANVLTF.

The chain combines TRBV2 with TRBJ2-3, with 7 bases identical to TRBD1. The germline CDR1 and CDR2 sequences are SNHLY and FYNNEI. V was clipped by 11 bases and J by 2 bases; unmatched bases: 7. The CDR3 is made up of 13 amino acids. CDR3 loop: CAGTGDPTDTQYF. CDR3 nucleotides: TGTGCCGGCACAGGGGACCCCACAGATACGCAGTATTTT.

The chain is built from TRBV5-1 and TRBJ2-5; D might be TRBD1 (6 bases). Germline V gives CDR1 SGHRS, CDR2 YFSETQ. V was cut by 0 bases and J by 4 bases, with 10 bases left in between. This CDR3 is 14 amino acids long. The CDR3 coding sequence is TGCGCCAGCAGCTTGGGATCCAGGGGAGAGACCCAGTACTTC. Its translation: CASSLGSRGETQYF.

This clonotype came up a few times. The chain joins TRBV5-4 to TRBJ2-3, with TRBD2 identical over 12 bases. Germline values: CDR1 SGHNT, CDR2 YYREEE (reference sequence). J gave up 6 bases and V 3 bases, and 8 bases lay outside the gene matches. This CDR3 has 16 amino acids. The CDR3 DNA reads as TGTGCCAGCAGCTCTGGACTAGCGGGGTCTTGGGATACGCAGTATTTT. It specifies CASSSGLAGSWDTQYF.

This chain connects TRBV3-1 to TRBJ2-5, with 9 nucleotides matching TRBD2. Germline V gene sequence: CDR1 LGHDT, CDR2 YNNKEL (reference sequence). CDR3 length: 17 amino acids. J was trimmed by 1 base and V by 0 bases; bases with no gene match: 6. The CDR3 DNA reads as TGTGCCAGCAGCCAAGAGCCTAGCGGGGTCGGCCAAGAGACCCAGTACTTC. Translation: CASSQEPSGVGQETQYF.

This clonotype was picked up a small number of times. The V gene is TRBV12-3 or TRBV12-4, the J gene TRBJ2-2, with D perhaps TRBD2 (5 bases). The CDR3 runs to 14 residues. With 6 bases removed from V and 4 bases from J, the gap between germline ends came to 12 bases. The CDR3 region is CASRREEFTGELFF. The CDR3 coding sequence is TGTGCCAGCAGGAGGGAAGAGTTCACCGGGGAGCTGTTTTTT.

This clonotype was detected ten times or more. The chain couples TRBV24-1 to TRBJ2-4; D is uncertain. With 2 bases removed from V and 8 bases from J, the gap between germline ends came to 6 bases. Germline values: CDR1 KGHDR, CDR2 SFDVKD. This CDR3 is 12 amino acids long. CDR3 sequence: CATSDSRDIQYF. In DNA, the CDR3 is TGTGCCACCAGTGATTCCCGGGACATTCAGTACTTC.

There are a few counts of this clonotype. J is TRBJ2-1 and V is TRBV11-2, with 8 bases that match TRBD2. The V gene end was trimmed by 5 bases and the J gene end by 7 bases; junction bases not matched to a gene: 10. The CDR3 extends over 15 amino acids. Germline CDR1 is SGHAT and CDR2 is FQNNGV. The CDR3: CASSGVLAGRNEQFF. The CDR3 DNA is TGTGCCAGCAGCGGAGTATTAGCGGGGAGGAATGAGCAGTTCTTC.

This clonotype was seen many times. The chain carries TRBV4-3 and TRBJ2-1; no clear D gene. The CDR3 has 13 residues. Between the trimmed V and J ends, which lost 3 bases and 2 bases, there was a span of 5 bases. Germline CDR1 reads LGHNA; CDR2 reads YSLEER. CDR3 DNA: TGCGCCAGCAGCCATACGGCCTACAATGAGCAGTTCTTC. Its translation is CASSHTAYNEQFF.

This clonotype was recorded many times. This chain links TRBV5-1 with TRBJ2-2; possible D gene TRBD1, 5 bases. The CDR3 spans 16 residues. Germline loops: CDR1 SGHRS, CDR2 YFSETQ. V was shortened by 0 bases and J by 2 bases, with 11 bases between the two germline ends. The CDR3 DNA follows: TGCGCCAGCAGCTTGGGAGGCAGGGCCAACACCGGGGAGCTGTTTTTT. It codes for CASSLGGRANTGELFF. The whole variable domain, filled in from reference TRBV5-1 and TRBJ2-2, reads KAGVTQTPRYLIKTRGQQVTLSCSPISGHRSVSWYQQTPGQGLQFLFEYFSETQRNKGNFPGRFSGRQFSNSRSEMNVSTLELGDSALYLCASSLGGRANTGELFFGEGSRLTVL.

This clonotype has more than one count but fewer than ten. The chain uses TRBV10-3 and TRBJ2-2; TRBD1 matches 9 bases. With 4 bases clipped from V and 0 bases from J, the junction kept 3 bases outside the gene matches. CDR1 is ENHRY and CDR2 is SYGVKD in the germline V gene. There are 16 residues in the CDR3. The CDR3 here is CAISATGGANTGELFF. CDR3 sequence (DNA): TGTGCCATCAGTGCTACAGGGGGCGCGAACACCGGGGAGCTGTTTTTT.

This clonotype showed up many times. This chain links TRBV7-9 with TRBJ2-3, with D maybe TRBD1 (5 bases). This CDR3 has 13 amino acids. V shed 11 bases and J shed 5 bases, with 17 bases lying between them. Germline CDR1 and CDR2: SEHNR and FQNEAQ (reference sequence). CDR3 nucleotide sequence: TGTGCCCAAGATCCAGGGTTGGGAGATACGCAGTATTTT. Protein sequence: CAQDPGLGDTQYF.

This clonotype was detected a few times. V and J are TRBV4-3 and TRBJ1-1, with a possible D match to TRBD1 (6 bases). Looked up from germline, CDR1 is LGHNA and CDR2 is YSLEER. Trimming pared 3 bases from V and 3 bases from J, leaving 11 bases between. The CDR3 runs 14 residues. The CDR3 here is CASSQGGRDTEAFF. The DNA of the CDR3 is TGCGCCAGCAGCCAGGGGGGGCGGGACACTGAAGCTTTCTTT.

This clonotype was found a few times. The CDR3 DNA sequence: TGCGCCAGCAGCCTGAGTTGGAGGGATAAAGAGACCCAGTACTTC. It translates to CASSLSWRDKETQYF. The J gene is TRBJ2-5, the V gene TRBV4-1; a weak D match, TRBD2 (6 bases). The V gene's germline CDR1 is MGHRA and CDR2 YSYEKL. The V and J ends lost 4 bases and 3 bases respectively, with 15 bases between them. The CDR3 is 15 residues long.